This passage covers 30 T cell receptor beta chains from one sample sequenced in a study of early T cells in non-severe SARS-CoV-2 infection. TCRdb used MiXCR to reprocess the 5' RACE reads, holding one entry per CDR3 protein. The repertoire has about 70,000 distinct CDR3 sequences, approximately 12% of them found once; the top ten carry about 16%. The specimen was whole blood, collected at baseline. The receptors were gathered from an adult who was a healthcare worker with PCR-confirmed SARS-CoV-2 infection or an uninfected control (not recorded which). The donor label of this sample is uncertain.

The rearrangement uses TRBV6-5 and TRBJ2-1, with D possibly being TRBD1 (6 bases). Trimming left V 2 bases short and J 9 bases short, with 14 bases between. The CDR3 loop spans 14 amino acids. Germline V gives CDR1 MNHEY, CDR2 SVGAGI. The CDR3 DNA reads TGTGCCAGCAGTTACAGGGACACGAGGAGTGAGCAGTTCTTC. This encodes CASSYRDTRSEQFF.

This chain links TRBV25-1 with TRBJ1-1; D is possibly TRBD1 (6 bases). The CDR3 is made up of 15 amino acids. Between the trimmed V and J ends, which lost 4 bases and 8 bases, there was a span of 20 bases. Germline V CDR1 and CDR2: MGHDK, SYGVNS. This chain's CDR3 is CASSGTRGGPVEAFF. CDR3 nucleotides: TGTGCCAGCAGTGGGACCAGAGGGGGGCCAGTCGAAGCTTTCTTT.

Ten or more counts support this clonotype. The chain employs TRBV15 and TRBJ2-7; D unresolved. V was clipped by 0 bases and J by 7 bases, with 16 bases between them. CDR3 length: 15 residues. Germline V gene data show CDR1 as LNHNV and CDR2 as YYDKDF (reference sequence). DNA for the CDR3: TGTGCCACCAGCAGAGATATACTGCCCCCAAGGGAGCAGTACTTC. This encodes CATSRDILPPREQYF.

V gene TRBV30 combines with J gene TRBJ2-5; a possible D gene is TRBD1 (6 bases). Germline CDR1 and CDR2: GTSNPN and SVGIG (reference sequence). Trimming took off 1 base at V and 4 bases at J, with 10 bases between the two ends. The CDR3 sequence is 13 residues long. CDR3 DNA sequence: TGTGCCTGGAGTGCGGACAGATCAGAGACCCAGTACTTC. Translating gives CAWSADRSETQYF.

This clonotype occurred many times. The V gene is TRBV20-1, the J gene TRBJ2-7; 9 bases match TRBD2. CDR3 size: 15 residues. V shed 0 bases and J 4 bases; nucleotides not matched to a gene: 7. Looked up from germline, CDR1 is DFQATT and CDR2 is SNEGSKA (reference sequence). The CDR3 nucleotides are TGCAGTGCTAGAGATCGACTAGCGGACCCATACGAGCAGTACTTC. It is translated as CSARDRLADPYEQYF.

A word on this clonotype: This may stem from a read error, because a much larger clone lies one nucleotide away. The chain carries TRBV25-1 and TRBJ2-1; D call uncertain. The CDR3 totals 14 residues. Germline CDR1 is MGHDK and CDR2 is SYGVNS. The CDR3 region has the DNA TGTGCCAGCAGTGAAAGTGTCTCCTACAATGAGCAGCTCTTC. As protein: CASSESVSYNEQLF.

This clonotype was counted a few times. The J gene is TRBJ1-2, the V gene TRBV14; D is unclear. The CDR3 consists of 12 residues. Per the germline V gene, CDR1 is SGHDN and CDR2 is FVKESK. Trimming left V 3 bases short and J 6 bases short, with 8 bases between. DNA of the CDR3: TGTGCCAGCAGCCAGTTGCGCCATGGCTACACCTTC. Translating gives CASSQLRHGYTF.

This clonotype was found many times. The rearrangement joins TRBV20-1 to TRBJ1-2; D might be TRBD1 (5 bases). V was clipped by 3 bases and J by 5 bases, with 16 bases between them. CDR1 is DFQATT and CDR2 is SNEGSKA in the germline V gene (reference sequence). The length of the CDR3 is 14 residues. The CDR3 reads CSASIPGTGYGYTF. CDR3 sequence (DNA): TGCAGTGCTAGCATACCCGGGACGGGATATGGCTACACCTTC.

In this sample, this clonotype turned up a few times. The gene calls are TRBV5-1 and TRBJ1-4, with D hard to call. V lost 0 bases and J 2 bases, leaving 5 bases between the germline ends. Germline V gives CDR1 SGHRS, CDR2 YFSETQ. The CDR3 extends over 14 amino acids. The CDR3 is CASSLDPTNEKLFF. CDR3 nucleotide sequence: TGCGCCAGCAGCTTGGATCCGACTAATGAAAAACTGTTTTTT.

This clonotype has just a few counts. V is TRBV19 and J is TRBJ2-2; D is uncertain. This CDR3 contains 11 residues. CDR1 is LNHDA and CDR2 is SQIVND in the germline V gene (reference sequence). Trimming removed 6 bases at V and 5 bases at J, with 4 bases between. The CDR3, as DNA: TGTGCCAGTAGAACAACCGGGGAGCTGTTTTTT. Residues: CASRTTGELFF. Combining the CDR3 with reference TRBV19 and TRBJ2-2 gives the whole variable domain DGGITQSPKYLFRKEGQNVTLSCEQNLNHDAMYWYRQDPGQGLRLIYYSQIVNDFQKGDIAEGYSVSREKKESFPLTVTSAQKNPTAFYLCASRTTGELFFGEGSRLTVL.

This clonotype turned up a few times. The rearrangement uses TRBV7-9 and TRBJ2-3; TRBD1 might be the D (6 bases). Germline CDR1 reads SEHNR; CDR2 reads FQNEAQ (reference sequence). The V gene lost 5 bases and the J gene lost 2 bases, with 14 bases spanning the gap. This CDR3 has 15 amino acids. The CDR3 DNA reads TGTGCCAGCAGCAACTATTGGGACAACACAGATACGCAGTATTTT. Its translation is CASSNYWDNTDTQYF.

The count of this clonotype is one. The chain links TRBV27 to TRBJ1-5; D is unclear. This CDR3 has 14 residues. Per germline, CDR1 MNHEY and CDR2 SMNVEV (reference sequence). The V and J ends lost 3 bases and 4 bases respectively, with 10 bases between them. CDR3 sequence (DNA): TGTGCCAGCAGTTTCCTCACGGGGAATCAGCCCCAGCATTTT. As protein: CASSFLTGNQPQHF.

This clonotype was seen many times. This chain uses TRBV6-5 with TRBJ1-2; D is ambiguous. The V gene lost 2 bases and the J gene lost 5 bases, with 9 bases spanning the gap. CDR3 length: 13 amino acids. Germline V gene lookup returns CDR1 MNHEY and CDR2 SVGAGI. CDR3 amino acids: CASSYVQAYGYTF. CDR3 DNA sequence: TGTGCCAGCAGTTACGTCCAGGCGTATGGCTACACCTTC.

The CDR3 sequence is CAWTWDSPTDTQYF. CDR3 DNA: TGTGCCTGGACCTGGGACAGCCCCACCGATACGCAGTATTTT. The chain couples TRBV30 to TRBJ2-3; TRBD1 matches at 7 bases. Losses at the gene ends were 4 bases for V and 6 bases for J; bases not matched to a gene: 10. The germline V gene encodes CDR1 GTSNPN and CDR2 SVGIG (reference sequence). This CDR3 is 14 amino acids long.

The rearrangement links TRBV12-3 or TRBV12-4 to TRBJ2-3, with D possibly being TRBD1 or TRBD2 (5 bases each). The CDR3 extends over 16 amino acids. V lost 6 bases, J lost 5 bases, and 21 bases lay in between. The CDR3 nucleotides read TGTGCCAGCAGCCCCTATCTAGGGGCGGGTGAAGATACGCAGTATTTT. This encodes CASSPYLGAGEDTQYF.

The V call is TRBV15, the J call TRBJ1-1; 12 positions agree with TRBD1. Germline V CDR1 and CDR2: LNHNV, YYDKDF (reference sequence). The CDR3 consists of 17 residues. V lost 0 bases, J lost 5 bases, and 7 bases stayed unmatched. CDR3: CATSREGTGGSRTEAFF. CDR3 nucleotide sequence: TGTGCCACCAGCAGAGAGGGGACAGGGGGCTCCCGGACTGAAGCTTTCTTT.

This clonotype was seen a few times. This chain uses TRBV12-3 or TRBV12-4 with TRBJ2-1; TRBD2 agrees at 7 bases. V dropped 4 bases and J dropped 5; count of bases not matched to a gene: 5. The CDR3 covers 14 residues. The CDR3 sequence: CASSWSGNNNEQFF. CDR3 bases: TGTGCCAGCAGTTGGAGCGGGAACAACAATGAGCAGTTCTTC.

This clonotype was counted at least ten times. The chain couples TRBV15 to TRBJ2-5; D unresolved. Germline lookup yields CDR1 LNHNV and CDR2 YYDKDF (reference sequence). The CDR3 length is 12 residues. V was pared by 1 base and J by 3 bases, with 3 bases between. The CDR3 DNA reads TGTGCCACCAGCAGAGTTGAAGAGACCCAGTACTTC. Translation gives CATSRVEETQYF.

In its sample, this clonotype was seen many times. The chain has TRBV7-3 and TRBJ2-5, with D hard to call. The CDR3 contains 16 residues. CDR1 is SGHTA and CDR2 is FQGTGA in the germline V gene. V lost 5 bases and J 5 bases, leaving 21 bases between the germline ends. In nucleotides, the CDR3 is TGTGCCAGCAGCCCCACGGGCGACCCGGCCAGGGAGACCCAGTACTTC. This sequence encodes CASSPTGDPARETQYF.

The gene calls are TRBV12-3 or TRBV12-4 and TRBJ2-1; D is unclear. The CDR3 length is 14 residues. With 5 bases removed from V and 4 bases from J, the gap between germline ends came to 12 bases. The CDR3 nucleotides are TGTGCCAGCAGTCTATTGGTCGGGTACAATGAGCAGTTCTTC. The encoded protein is CASSLLVGYNEQFF.

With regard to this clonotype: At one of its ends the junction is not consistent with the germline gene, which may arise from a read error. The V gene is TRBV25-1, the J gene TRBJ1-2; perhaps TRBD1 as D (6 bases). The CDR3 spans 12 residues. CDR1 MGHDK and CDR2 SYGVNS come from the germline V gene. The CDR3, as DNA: TGTGCCAGCAGTGAACAGGGGTATGGCTGCACCTTC. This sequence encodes CASSEQGYGCTF.

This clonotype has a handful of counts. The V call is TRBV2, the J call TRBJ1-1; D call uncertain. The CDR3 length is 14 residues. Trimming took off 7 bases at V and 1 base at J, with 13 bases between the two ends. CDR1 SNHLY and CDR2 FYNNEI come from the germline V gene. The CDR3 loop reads CASNTRTGNTEAFF. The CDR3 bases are TGTGCCAGCAATACGCGGACGGGGAACACTGAAGCTTTCTTT.

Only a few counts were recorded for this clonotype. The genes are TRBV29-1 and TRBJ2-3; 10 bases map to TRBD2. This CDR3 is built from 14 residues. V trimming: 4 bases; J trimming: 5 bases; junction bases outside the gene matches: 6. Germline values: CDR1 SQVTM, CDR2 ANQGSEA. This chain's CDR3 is CSVGAGGPGDTQYF. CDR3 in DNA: TGCAGCGTTGGAGCGGGAGGGCCTGGAGATACGCAGTATTTT.

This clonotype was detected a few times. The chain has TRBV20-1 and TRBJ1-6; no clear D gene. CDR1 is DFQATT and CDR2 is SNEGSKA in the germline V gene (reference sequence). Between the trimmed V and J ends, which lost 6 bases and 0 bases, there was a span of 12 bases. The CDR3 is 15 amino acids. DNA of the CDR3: TGCAGTGCGCCCGCCCAGAGCTCCTATAATTCACCCCTCCACTTT. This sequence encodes CSAPAQSSYNSPLHF.

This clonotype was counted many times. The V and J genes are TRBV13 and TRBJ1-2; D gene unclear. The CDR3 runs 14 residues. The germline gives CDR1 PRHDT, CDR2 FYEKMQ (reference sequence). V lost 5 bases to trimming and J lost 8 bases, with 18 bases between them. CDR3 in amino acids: CASSPAGSRRGYTF. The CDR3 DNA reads TGTGCCAGCAGCCCCGCCGGGTCCCGGAGGGGCTACACCTTC.

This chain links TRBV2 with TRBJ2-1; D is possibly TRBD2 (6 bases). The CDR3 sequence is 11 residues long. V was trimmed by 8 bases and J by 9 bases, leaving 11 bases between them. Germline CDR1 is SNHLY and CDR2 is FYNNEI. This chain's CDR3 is CASRLEGEQFF. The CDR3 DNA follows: TGTGCCAGCCGGCTGGAGGGTGAGCAGTTCTTC.

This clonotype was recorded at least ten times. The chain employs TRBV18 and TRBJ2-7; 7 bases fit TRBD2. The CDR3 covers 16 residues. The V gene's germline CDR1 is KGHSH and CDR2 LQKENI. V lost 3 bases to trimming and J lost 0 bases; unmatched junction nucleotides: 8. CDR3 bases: TGTGCCAGCTCACCGGGAGGGACCTCCCTCTCCTACGAGCAGTACTTC. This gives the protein CASSPGGTSLSYEQYF.

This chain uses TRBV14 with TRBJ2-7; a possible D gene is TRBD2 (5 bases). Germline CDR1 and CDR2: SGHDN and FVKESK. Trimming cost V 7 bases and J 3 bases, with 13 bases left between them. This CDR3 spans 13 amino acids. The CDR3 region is CASMGGGSYEQYF. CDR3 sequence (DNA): TGTGCCAGCATGGGCGGAGGTAGCTACGAGCAGTACTTC.

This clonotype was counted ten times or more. The CDR3 DNA sequence: TGTGCCAGCAGCCCCCGGACATACTCTAACACCGGGGAGCTGTTTTTT. Its translation is CASSPRTYSNTGELFF. This rearrangement joins TRBV3-1 to TRBJ2-2; a possible D gene is TRBD1 (5 bases). With 4 bases removed from V and 2 bases from J, the gap between germline ends came to 14 bases. Germline CDR1 and CDR2: LGHDT and YNNKEL (reference sequence). CDR3 size: 16 residues.

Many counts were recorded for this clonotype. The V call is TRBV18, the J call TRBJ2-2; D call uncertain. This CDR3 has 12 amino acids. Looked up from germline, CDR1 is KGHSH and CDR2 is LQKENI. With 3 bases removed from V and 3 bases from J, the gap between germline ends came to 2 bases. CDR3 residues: CASSPDTGELFF. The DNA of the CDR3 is TGTGCCAGCTCACCTGACACCGGGGAGCTGTTTTTT.